Below, 11 T cell receptor beta chains from the same sample are listed, as sequenced in a study of tumor-infiltrating lymphocytes in glioblastoma multiforme. TCR beta libraries were built from RNA through three nested multiplex PCR rounds using modified ARM-PCR. TCRdb recomputed calls from the multiplex PCR reads with MiXCR, one row per CDR3 protein. The repertoire holds 9,900 or so distinct CDR3 sequences, 71% seen once, with less than 50% in the top ten. The sequencing input was brain tumor tissue. The receptors shown here come from a male donor with glioblastoma.

This clonotype is labeled as medium-sized. The chain has TRBV29-1 and TRBJ2-7; 8 bases are shared with TRBD1. This CDR3 is built from 13 residues. Germline trimming cut 4 bases from V and 4 bases from J; bases unmatched to any gene: 6. Germline assignment: CDR1 SQVTM and CDR2 ANQGSEA. CDR3 bases: TGCAGCGTTGTCCCTCAGGGGGCTTACGAGCAGTACTTC. The encoded protein is CSVVPQGAYEQYF.

Note on this clonotype: The final CDR3 position lacks the conserved phenylalanine or tryptophan, pointing to a likely read error. This chain uses TRBV10-2 with TRBJ2-3; tentatively, D is TRBD1 (6 bases). The length of the CDR3 is 15 residues. The germline V gene encodes CDR1 WSHSY and CDR2 SAAADI. As DNA, the CDR3 is TGCGTCAGCAGTGAGGCAGGGGCCGGGGCAGACACGCAGTATTCT. As protein: CVSSEAGAGADTQYS.

With regard to this clonotype: An end of the junction differs from the germline gene, which may be a read error. The V call is TRBV5-8, the J call TRBJ1-6; D is ambiguous. CDR1 and CDR2 (germline): SGHTS, YDEGEE. This CDR3 contains 16 residues. This CDR3 is CASSFSLQRTNLPLHF. The CDR3 DNA reads TGTGCCAGCAGCTTTTCCCTACAGAGAACGAATTTACCCCTCCACTTT.

The CDR3 sequence: CASSATSGPNTGELFF. CDR3 DNA: TGTGCCAGCAGCGCGACTAGCGGACCTAACACCGGGGAGCTGTTTTTT. The chain recombines TRBV11-3 with TRBJ2-2, with 9 bases that match TRBD2. This CDR3 region has 16 residues. Per the germline V gene, CDR1 is SGHNT and CDR2 is YENEEA. After removal of 5 bases from V and 2 bases from J, the junction contained 6 bases not matched to a gene.

The V and J genes are TRBV11-1 and TRBJ2-1, with D possibly being TRBD2 (5 bases). The CDR3 loop spans 11 amino acids. CDR1 is SGHAT and CDR2 is FQDESV in the germline V gene (reference sequence). The ends were cut back, 10 bases at V and 10 bases at J, with 14 bases in the middle. The CDR3 loop reads CAIREGPEQFF. The CDR3 DNA reads as TGTGCCATCCGAGAGGGTCCGGAGCAGTTCTTC.

V usage is TRBV11-2 and J usage is TRBJ2-7, with D perhaps TRBD2 (6 bases). Trimming pared 5 bases from V and 2 bases from J, leaving 13 bases between. The CDR3 covers 14 residues. Germline V gives CDR1 SGHAT, CDR2 FQNNGV. DNA of the CDR3: TGTGCCAGCAGCCCGCCGGGAGTGCCCTACGAGCAGTACTTC. Translation: CASSPPGVPYEQYF.

In regard to this clonotype: The germline gene is not matched at one end of the junction; a read error may be the cause. This chain connects TRBV12-3 or TRBV12-4 to TRBJ2-1; D uncertain. The CDR3 has 11 residues. The DNA of the CDR3 is TGTGCCATCAGTCCAGGAGACTCGCAGTTCTTC. This gives the protein CAISPGDSQFF.

The chain joins TRBV30 to TRBJ1-4; no firm D call. CDR3 length: 12 residues. Trimming shortened V by 4 bases and J by 8 bases, and 11 bases separated the two germline ends. Germline CDR1 and CDR2: GTSNPN and SVGIG (reference sequence). CDR3 nucleotides: TGTGCCTGGACGGATAATGTGGAAAAACTGTTTTTT. It yields the protein CAWTDNVEKLFF.

The chain recombines TRBV10-2 with TRBJ1-2, with D tentatively TRBD1 (5 bases). V gave up 5 bases and J gave up 1 base, with 17 bases separating them. CDR1 and CDR2 (germline): WSHSY, SAAADI. This CDR3 is built from 16 residues. The CDR3: CASSSGTETLNYGYTF. The CDR3 coding sequence is TGCGCCAGCAGTTCCGGGACGGAGACACTTAACTATGGCTACACCTTC.

The V gene is TRBV7-9, the J gene TRBJ2-5; 15 bases agree with TRBD2. Germline CDR1 and CDR2: SEHNR and FQNEAQ (reference sequence). The CDR3 extends over 16 amino acids. Losses at the gene ends were 5 bases for V and 7 bases for J; bases not matched to a gene: 8. CDR3 bases: TGTGCCAGCAGCCCCTTTTGGACTAGCGGGGGGGGGACCCAGTACTTC. Protein: CASSPFWTSGGGTQYF. Based on the CDR3 plus reference TRBV7-9 and TRBJ2-5, the full variable domain is DTGVSQNPRHKITKRGQNVTFRCDPISEHNRLYWYRQTLGQGPEFLTYFQNEAQLEKSRLLSDRFSAERPKGSFSTLEIQRTEQGDSAMYLCASSPFWTSGGGTQYFGPGTRLLVL.

With regard to this clonotype: An end of the junction does not agree with germline; a read error may underlie this. V and J are TRBV11-3 and TRBJ2-1, with D possibly TRBD2 on 6 matching bases. The CDR3 has 13 amino acids. Germline CDR1 reads SGHNT; CDR2 reads YENEEA. This CDR3 reads CASSSRREDEQFF. In DNA form, the CDR3 reads TGCGCCAGCAGCTCGAGGAGGGAGGATGAGCAGTTCTTC.